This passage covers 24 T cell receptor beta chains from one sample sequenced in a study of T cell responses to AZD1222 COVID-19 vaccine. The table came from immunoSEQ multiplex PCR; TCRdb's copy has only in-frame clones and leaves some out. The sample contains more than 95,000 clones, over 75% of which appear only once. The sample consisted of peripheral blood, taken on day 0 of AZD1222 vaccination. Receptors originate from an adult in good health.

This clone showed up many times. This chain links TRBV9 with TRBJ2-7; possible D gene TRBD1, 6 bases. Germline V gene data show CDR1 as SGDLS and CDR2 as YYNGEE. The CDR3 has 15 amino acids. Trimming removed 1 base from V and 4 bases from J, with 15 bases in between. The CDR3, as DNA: TGTGCCAGCAGCGTACGGGACACACATTTTTACGAGCAGTACTTC. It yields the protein CASSVRDTHFYEQYF.

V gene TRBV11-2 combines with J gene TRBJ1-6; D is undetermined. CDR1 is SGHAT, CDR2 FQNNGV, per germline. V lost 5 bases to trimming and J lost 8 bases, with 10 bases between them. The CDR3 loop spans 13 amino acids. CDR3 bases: TGTGCCAGCAGCCCGCCCGTTGATTCACCCCTCCACTTT. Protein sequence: CASSPPVDSPLHF.

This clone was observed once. CDR3 in DNA: TGTGCCAGCAGCGTAGGAGACTCTGGAAACACCATATATTTT. This gives the protein CASSVGDSGNTIYF. The V gene is TRBV9, the J gene TRBJ1-3, with D hard to call. CDR3 length: 14 amino acids. Germline-derived CDR1 and CDR2 are SGDLS and YYNGEE. V was cut by 0 bases and J by 0 bases, with 4 bases left in between. The full variable domain, rest sourced from reference TRBV9 and TRBJ1-3, is DSGVTQTPKHLITATGQRVTLRCSPRSGDLSVYWYQQSLDQGLQFLIQYYNGEERAKGNILERFSAQQFPDLHSELNLSSLELGDSALYFCASSVGDSGNTIYFGEGSWLTVV.

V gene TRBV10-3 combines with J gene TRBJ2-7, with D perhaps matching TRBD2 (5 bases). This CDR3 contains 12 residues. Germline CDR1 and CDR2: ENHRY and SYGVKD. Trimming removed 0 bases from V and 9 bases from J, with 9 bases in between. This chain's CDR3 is CAISESVEAQYF. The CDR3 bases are TGTGCCATCAGTGAGTCGGTGGAGGCGCAGTACTTC.

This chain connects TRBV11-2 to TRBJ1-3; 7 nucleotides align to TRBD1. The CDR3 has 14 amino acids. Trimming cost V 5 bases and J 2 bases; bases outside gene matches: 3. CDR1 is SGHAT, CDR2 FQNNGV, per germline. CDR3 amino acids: CASSAGTAGNTIYF. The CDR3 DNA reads TGTGCCAGCAGCGCAGGGACAGCTGGAAACACCATATATTTT.

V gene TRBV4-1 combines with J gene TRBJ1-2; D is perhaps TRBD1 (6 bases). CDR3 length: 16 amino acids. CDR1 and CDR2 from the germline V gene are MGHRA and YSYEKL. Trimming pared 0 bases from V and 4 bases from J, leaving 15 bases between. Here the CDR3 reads CASSQEAGALGYGYTF. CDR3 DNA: TGCGCCAGCAGCCAAGAGGCAGGGGCCCTTGGCTATGGCTACACCTTC.

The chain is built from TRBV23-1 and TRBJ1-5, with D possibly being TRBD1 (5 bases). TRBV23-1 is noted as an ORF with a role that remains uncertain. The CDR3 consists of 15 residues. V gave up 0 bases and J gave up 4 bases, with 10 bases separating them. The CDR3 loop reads CASSQSRGVNQPQHF. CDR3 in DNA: TGCGCCAGCAGTCAATCGCGGGGGGTTAATCAGCCCCAGCATTTT.

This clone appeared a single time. The CDR3 DNA sequence: TGCGCCAGCAGCTTAGTAGTTGGGGAGACCCAGTACTTC. Amino acids: CASSLVVGETQYF. The gene calls are TRBV5-1 and TRBJ2-5; D is unresolved. CDR1 is SGHRS and CDR2 is YFSETQ in the germline V gene. The V gene lost 2 bases and the J gene lost 5 bases, with 10 bases spanning the gap. The length of the CDR3 is 13 residues.

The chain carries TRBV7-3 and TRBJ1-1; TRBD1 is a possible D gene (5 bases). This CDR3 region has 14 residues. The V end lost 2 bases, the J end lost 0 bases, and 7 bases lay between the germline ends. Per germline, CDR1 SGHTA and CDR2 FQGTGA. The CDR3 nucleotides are TGTGCCAGCAGCTTATACAGGATGAACACTGAAGCTTTCTTT. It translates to CASSLYRMNTEAFF. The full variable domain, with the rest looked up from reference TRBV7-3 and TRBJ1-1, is GAGVSQTPSNKVTEKGKYVELRCDPISGHTALYWYRQSLGQGPEFLIYFQGTGAADDSGLPNDRFFAVRPEGSVSTLKIQRTERGDSAVYLCASSLYRMNTEAFFGQGTRLTVV.

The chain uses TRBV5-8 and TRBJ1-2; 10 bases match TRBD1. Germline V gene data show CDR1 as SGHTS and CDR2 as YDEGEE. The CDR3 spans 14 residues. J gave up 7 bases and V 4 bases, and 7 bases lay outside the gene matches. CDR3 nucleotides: TGTGCCAGCAGCCTATCCGGGACAGGGGTTGGCTACACCTTC. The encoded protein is CASSLSGTGVGYTF.

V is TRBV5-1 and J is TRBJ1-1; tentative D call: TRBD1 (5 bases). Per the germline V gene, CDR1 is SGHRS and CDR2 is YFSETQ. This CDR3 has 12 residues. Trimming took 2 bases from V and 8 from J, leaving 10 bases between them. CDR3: CASSFTGTEAFF. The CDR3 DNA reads TGCGCCAGCAGCTTCACCGGGACCGAAGCTTTCTTT.

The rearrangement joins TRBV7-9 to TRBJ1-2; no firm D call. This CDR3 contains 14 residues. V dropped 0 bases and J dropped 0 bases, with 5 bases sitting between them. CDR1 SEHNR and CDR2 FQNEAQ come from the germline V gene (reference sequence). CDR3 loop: CASSLASANYGYTF. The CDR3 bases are TGTGCCAGCAGCTTAGCGTCAGCTAACTATGGCTACACCTTC. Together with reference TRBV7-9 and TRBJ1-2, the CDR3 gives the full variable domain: DTGVSQNPRHKITKRGQNVTFRCDPISEHNRLYWYRQTLGQGPEFLTYFQNEAQLEKSRLLSDRFSAERPKGSFSTLEIQRTEQGDSAMYLCASSLASANYGYTFGSGTRLTVV.

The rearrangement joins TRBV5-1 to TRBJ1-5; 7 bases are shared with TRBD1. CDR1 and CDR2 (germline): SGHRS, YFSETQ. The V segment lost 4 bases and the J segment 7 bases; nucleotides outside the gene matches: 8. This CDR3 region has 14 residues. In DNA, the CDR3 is TGCGCCAGCAGCACTCGACAGGGCGGGCAGCCCCAGCATTTT. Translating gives CASSTRQGGQPQHF.

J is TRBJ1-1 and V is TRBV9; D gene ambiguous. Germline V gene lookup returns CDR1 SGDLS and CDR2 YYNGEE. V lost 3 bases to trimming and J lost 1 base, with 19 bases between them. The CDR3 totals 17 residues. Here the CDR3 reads CASSGSPAAFQNTEAFF. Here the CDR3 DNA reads TGTGCCAGCAGCGGCTCCCCGGCCGCGTTCCAGAACACTGAAGCTTTCTTT.

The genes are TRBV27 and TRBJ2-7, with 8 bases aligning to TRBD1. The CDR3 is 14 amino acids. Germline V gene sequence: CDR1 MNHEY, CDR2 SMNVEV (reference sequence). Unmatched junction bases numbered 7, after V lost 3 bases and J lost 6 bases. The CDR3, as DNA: TGTGCCAGCAGTTTTGGGGACAGGTCCGGCGAGCAGTACTTC. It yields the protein CASSFGDRSGEQYF.

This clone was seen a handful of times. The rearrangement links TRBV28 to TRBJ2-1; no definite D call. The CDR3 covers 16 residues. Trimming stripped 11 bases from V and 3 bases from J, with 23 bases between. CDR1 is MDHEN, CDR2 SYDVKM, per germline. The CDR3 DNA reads TGTGCCTCGGGTTTCCTAACAACTTCTTTCTACAATGAGCAGTTCTTC. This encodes CASGFLTTSFYNEQFF.

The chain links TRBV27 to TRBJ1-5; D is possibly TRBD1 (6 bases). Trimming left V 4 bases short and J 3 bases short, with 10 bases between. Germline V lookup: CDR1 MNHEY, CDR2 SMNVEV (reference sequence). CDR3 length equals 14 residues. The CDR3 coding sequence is TGTGCCAGCAGTTGGGGGGGACACAATCAGCCCCAGCATTTT. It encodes CASSWGGHNQPQHF.

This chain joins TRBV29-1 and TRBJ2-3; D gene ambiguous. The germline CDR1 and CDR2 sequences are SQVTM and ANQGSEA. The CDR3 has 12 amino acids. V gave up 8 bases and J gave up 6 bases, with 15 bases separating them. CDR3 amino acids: CSSPSLEDTQYF. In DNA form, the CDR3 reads TGCAGCTCACCCTCCCTGGAGGATACGCAGTATTTT.

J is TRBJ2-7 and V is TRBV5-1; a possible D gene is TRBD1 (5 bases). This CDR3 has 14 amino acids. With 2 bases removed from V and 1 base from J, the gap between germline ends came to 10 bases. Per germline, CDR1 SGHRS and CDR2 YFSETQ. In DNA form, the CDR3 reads TGCGCCAGCAGCTTTCTACAGGATTCCTACGAGCAGTACTTC. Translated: CASSFLQDSYEQYF.

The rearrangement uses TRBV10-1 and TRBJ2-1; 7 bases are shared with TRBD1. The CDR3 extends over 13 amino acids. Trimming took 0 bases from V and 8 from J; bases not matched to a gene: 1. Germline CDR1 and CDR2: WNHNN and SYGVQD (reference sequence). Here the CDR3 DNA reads TGCGCCAGCAGTGAGTCCGGACAGGATGAGCAGTTCTTC. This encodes CASSESGQDEQFF.

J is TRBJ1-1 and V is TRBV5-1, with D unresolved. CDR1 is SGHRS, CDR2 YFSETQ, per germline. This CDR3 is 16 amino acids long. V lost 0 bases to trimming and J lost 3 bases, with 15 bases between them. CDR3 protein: CASSLDGRSSYTEAFF. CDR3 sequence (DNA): TGCGCCAGCAGCTTGGATGGCAGAAGTTCTTACACTGAAGCTTTCTTT.

The CDR3 coding sequence is TGCGCCAGCAGCTTGGTGTCAGATACAGGGAATGAGCAGTTCTTC. This codes for CASSLVSDTGNEQFF. The chain joins TRBV5-1 to TRBJ2-1, with a possible D match to TRBD1 (6 bases). CDR1 is SGHRS, CDR2 YFSETQ, per germline. The V end lost 0 bases, the J end lost 7 bases, and 14 bases lay between the germline ends. The length of the CDR3 is 15 residues.

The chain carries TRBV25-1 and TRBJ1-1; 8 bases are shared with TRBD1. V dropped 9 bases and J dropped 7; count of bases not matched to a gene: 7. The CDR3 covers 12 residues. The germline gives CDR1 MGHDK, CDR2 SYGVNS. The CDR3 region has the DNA TGTGCCAGTCGACAGGGGAGCTTTGAAGCTTTCTTT. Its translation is CASRQGSFEAFF. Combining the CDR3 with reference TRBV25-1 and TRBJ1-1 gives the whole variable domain EADIYQTPRYLVIGTGKKITLECSQTMGHDKMYWYQQDPGMELHLIHYSYGVNSTEKGDLSSESTVSRIRTEHFPLTLESARPSHTSQYLCASRQGSFEAFFGQGTRLTVV.

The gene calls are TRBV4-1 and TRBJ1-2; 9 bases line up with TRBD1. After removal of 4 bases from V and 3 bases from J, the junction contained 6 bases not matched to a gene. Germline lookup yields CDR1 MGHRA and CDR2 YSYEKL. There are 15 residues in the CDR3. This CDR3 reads CASSPGQGRHYGYTF. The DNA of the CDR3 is TGCGCCAGCAGCCCTGGACAGGGGAGGCACTATGGCTACACCTTC.